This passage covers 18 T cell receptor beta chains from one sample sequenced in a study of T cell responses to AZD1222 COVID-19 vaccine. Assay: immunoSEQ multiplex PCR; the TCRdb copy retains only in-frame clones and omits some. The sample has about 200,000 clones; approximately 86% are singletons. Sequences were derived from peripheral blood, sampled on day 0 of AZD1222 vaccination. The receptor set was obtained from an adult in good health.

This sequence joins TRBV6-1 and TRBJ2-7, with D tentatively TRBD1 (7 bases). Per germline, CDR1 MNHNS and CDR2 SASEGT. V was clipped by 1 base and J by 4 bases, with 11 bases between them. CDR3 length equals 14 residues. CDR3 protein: CASSEVQGRYEQYF. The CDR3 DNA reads TGTGCCAGCAGTGAAGTACAGGGGAGGTACGAGCAGTACTTC.

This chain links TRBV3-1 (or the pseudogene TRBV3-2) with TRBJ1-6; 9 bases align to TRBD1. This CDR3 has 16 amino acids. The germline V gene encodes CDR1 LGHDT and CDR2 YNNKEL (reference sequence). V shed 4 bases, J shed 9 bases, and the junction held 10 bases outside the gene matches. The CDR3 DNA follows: TGTGCCAGCAGCCTCTACGGGGGGACAGGGAGTTCACCCCTCCACTTT. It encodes CASSLYGGTGSSPLHF.

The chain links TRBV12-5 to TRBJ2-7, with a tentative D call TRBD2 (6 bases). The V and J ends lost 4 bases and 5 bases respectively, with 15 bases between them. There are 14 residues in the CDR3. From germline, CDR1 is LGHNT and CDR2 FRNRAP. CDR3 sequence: CASGSGRLPDEQYF. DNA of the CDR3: TGTGCTAGTGGTTCGGGGAGGTTGCCGGACGAGCAGTACTTC.

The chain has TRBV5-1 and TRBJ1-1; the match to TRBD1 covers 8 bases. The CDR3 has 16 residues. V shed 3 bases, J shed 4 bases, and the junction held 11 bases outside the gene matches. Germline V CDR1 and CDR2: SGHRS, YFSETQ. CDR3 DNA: TGCGCCAGCAGCTCACCGCCTGACAGGGGAAGCACTGAAGCTTTCTTT. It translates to CASSSPPDRGSTEAFF.

In DNA form, the CDR3 reads TGCGCCAGCAGCATGATAGGTAGCACAGATACGCAGTATTTT. It specifies CASSMIGSTDTQYF. The gene calls are TRBV5-1 and TRBJ2-3; unclear D gene. Trimming shortened V by 4 bases and J by 0 bases, and 9 bases separated the two germline ends. Germline CDR1 and CDR2: SGHRS and YFSETQ. This CDR3 has 14 residues. The full variable domain, rest sourced from reference TRBV5-1 and TRBJ2-3, is KAGVTQTPRYLIKTRGQQVTLSCSPISGHRSVSWYQQTPGQGLQFLFEYFSETQRNKGNFPGRFSGRQFSNSRSEMNVSTLELGDSALYLCASSMIGSTDTQYFGPGTRLTVL.

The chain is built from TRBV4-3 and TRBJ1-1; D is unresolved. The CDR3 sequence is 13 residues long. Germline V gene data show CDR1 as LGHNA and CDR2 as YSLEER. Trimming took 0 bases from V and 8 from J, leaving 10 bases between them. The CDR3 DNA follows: TGCGCCAGCAGCCAAGATGAGGCGGCAGAAGCTTTCTTT. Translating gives CASSQDEAAEAFF.

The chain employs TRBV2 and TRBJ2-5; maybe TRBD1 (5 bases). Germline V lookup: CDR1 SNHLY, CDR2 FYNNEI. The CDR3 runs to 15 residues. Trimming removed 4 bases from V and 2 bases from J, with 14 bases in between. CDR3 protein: CASSARVQVQETQYF. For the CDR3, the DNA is TGTGCCAGCAGTGCACGGGTACAGGTTCAAGAGACCCAGTACTTC.

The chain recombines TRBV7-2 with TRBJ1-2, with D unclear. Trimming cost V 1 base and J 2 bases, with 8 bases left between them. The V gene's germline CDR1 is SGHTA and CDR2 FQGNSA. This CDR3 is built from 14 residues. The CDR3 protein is CASSLVSGNYGYTF. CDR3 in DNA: TGTGCCAGCAGCTTAGTGTCTGGGAACTATGGCTACACCTTC.

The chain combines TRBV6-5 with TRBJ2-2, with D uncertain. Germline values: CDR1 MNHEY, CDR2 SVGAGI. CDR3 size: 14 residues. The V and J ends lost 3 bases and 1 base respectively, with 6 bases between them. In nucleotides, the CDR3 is TGTGCCAGCAGTTATTTCCAGAACACCGGGGAGCTGTTTTTT. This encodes CASSYFQNTGELFF.

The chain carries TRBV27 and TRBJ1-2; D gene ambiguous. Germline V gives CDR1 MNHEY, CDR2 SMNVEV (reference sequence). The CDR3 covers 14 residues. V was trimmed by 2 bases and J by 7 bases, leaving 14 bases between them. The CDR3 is CASSLSLRAAGYTF. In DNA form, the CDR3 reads TGTGCCAGCAGTTTAAGTTTGAGGGCGGCTGGCTACACCTTC.

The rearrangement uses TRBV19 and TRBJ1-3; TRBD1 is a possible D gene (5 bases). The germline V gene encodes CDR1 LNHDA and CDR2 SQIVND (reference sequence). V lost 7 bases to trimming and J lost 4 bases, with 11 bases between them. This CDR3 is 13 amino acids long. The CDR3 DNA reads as TGTGCCAGTATGCAAGGGGACGGAAACACCATATATTTT. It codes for CASMQGDGNTIYF. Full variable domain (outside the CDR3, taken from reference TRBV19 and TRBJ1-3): DGGITQSPKYLFRKEGQNVTLSCEQNLNHDAMYWYRQDPGQGLRLIYYSQIVNDFQKGDIAEGYSVSREKKESFPLTVTSAQKNPTAFYLCASMQGDGNTIYFGEGSWLTVV.

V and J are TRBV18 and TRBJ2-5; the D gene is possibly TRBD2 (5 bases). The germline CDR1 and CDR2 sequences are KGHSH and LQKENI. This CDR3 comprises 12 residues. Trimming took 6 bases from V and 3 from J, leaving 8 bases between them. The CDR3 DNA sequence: TGTGCCAGCTCCCTCGGGAAAGAGACCCAGTACTTC. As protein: CASSLGKETQYF. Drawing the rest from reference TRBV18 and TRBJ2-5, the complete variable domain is NAGVMQNPRHLVRRRGQEARLRCSPMKGHSHVYWYRQLPEEGLKFMVYLQKENIIDESGMPKERFSAEFPKEGPSILRIQQVVRGDSAAYFCASSLGKETQYFGPGTRLLVL.

This CDR3 is CASSLASSYEQYF. The CDR3 DNA reads TGTGCCAGCAGTTTAGCGAGCTCCTACGAGCAGTACTTC. This chain links TRBV12-3 or TRBV12-4 with TRBJ2-7; D gene uncertain. The length of the CDR3 is 13 residues. Trimming removed 0 bases at V and 0 bases at J, with 3 bases between.

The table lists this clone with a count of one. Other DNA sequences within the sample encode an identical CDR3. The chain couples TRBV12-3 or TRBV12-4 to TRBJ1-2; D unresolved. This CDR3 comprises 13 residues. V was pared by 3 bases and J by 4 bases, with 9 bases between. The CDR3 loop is CASSFGRGYGYTF. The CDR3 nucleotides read TGTGCCAGCAGTTTTGGACGGGGCTATGGCTACACCTTC.

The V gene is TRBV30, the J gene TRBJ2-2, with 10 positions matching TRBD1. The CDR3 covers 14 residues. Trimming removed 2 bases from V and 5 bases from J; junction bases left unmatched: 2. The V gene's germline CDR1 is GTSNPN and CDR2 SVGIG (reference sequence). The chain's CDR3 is CAWSRQGATGELFF. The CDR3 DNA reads TGTGCCTGGAGTAGACAGGGGGCGACCGGGGAGCTGTTTTTT. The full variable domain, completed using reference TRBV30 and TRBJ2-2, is SQTIHQWPATLVQPVGSPLSLECTVEGTSNPNLYWYRQAAGRGLQLLFYSVGIGQISSEVPQNLSASRPQDRQFILSSKKLLLSDSGFYLCAWSRQGATGELFFGEGSRLTVL.

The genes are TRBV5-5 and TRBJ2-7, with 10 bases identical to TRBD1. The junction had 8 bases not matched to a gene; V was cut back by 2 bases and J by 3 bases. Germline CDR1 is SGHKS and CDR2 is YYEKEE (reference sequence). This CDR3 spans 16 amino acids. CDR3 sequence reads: CASSFPGQGPGYEQYF. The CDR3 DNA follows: TGTGCCAGCAGCTTCCCGGGACAGGGGCCAGGCTACGAGCAGTACTTC.

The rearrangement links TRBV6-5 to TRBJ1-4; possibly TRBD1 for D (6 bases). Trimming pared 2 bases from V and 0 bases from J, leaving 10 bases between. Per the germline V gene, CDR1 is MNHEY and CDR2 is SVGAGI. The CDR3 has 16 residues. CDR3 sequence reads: CASSYRAGATNEKLFF. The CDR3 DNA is TGTGCCAGCAGTTACAGGGCAGGGGCAACTAATGAAAAACTGTTTTTT.

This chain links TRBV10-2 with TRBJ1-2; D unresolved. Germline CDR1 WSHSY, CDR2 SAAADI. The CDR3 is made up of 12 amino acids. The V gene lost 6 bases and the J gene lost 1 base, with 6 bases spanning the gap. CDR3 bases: TGCGCCAGCAGGTTCAATAACTATGGCTACACCTTC. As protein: CASRFNNYGYTF.